One and the same sample provided the 17 T cell receptor beta chains below, sequenced in a study of chemoradiotherapy in HPV16-positive cancers. Sequencing was performed with immunoSEQ multiplex PCR; in TCRdb, only in-frame clones are kept and a portion is missing. The sample consists of about 32,000 clones, around four fifths of them appearing once. The source was blood, collected from a patient who underwent chemoradiotherapy. These receptors originate from a human donor with HPV-associated anogenital cancer.

V and J are TRBV6-5 and TRBJ1-6; no clear D. Germline V gene lookup returns CDR1 MNHEY and CDR2 SVGAGI. The length of the CDR3 is 14 residues. The V end lost 7 bases, the J end lost 7 bases, and 14 bases lay between the germline ends. The CDR3: CASNFMGSNSPLHF. The DNA of the CDR3 is TGTGCCAGCAATTTTATGGGTTCGAATTCACCCCTCCACTTT.

This sequence joins TRBV7-2 and TRBJ1-5; 9 positions agree with TRBD1. Germline CDR1 is SGHTA and CDR2 is FQGNSA. The CDR3 extends over 15 amino acids. Losses at the gene ends were 5 bases for V and 6 bases for J; bases not matched to a gene: 8. The CDR3 DNA reads as TGTGCCAGCAGCCCCTCGGGACAGGGTAGTCAGCCCCAGCATTTT. It encodes CASSPSGQGSQPQHF.

This rearrangement joins TRBV6-5 to TRBJ2-5; no clear D. The CDR3 totals 10 residues. The germline gives CDR1 MNHEY, CDR2 SVGAGI. V was shortened by 4 bases and J by 10 bases, with 7 bases between the two germline ends. Here the CDR3 reads CASSWPDQYF. Written as DNA, the CDR3 is TGTGCCAGCAGTTGGCCGGACCAGTACTTC.

CDR3 DNA: TGTGCCAGCAGTGAGGAGGGATTGGGATTCGGCACCGGGGAGCTGTTTTTT. Amino acid sequence: CASSEEGLGFGTGELFF. The gene calls are TRBV6-4 and TRBJ2-2; D might be TRBD2 (6 bases). V lost 3 bases and J 4 bases, leaving 18 bases between the germline ends. The CDR3 spans 17 residues. Germline V gene lookup returns CDR1 MRHNA and CDR2 SNTAGT.

The chain recombines TRBV5-1 with TRBJ2-7, with 7 bases matching TRBD1. With 5 bases clipped from V and 8 bases from J, the junction kept 13 bases outside the gene matches. Germline CDR1 is SGHRS and CDR2 is YFSETQ. The CDR3 loop spans 14 amino acids. The CDR3 DNA reads TGCGCCAGCAGTTCCGGGACAGCGTCTACGAAGCAGTACTTC. Translated, it gives CASSSGTASTKQYF. Full variable domain (remainder filled in from reference TRBV5-1 and TRBJ2-7): KAGVTQTPRYLIKTRGQQVTLSCSPISGHRSVSWYQQTPGQGLQFLFEYFSETQRNKGNFPGRFSGRQFSNSRSEMNVSTLELGDSALYLCASSSGTASTKQYFGPGTRLTVT.

The chain recombines TRBV19 with TRBJ1-1, with unresolved D. CDR3 length: 14 amino acids. Looked up from germline, CDR1 is LNHDA and CDR2 is SQIVND (reference sequence). The V gene lost 5 bases and the J gene lost 5 bases, with 15 bases spanning the gap. CDR3 nucleotides: TGTGCCAGTAGTCTCAGGACTGTTGGGACTGAAGCTTTCTTT. Translating gives CASSLRTVGTEAFF.

This rearrangement joins TRBV7-2 to TRBJ1-4; unclear D gene. Trimming shortened V by 1 base and J by 8 bases, and 17 bases separated the two germline ends. The CDR3 loop spans 16 amino acids. CDR1 and CDR2 (germline): SGHTA, FQGNSA. This CDR3 reads CASSLVGRPLNEKLFF. The CDR3 nucleotides are TGTGCCAGCAGCTTAGTTGGACGGCCCCTTAACGAAAAACTGTTTTTT.

The gene calls are TRBV19 and TRBJ1-1; the D is unclear. Trimming removed 8 bases at V and 4 bases at J, with 17 bases between. CDR1 is LNHDA and CDR2 is SQIVND in the germline V gene (reference sequence). The CDR3 is 14 amino acids. This CDR3 is CASSLQGSGTEAFF. The DNA for the CDR3 is TGTGCCAGTTCGCTTCAAGGATCTGGCACTGAAGCTTTCTTT.

This sequence joins TRBV5-1 and TRBJ2-3; D is unresolved. The germline gives CDR1 SGHRS, CDR2 YFSETQ. The CDR3 is made up of 14 amino acids. V was clipped by 0 bases and J by 2 bases, with 7 bases between them. The CDR3 nucleotides read TGCGCCAGCAGCTTGGAGGCTCACACAGATACGCAGTATTTT. The encoded protein is CASSLEAHTDTQYF.

V is TRBV7-9 and J is TRBJ2-3; 7 bases fit TRBD1. V gave up 2 bases and J gave up 2 bases; unmatched junction bases: 7. CDR1 SEHNR and CDR2 FQNEAQ come from the germline V gene (reference sequence). The CDR3 runs 16 residues. The CDR3 nucleotides are TGTGCCAGCAGCTTAACGAAGGGGGCGGCCACAGATACGCAGTATTTT. It translates to CASSLTKGAATDTQYF. The whole variable domain, filled in from reference TRBV7-9 and TRBJ2-3, reads DTGVSQNPRHKITKRGQNVTFRCDPISEHNRLYWYRQTLGQGPEFLTYFQNEAQLEKSRLLSDRFSAERPKGSFSTLEIQRTEQGDSAMYLCASSLTKGAATDTQYFGPGTRLTVL.

The rearrangement joins TRBV14 to TRBJ2-3; D possibly matches TRBD1 or TRBD2 (6 bases each). Germline V gene data show CDR1 as SGHDN and CDR2 as FVKESK. Trimming removed 0 bases from V and 3 bases from J, with 16 bases in between. This CDR3 spans 17 amino acids. The CDR3 region has the DNA TGTGCCAGCAGCCAAGATGGACGGGGGCGCGTAACAGATACGCAGTATTTT. Amino acid sequence: CASSQDGRGRVTDTQYF.

J is TRBJ2-1 and V is TRBV19; D unclear. The CDR3 consists of 14 residues. The germline V gene has CDR1 LNHDA and CDR2 SQIVND (reference sequence). Trimming shortened V by 5 bases and J by 5 bases, and 13 bases separated the two germline ends. The CDR3 loop reads CASSSSGRHNEQFF. DNA for the CDR3: TGTGCCAGTAGTTCATCCGGACGGCACAATGAGCAGTTCTTC.

This chain connects TRBV18 to TRBJ1-1; 7 bases align to TRBD1. CDR3 size: 15 residues. The germline CDR1 and CDR2 sequences are KGHSH and LQKENI. V dropped 3 bases and J dropped 4; count of bases not matched to a gene: 8. CDR3 nucleotides: TGTGCCAGCTCACCGGTAGAGGGGGCAGCCACTGAAGCTTTCTTT. As protein: CASSPVEGAATEAFF.

The genes are TRBV6-1 and TRBJ1-5; D remains unclear. This CDR3 region has 14 residues. Between the trimmed V and J ends, which lost 6 bases and 1 base, there was a span of 10 bases. Germline loops: CDR1 MNHNS, CDR2 SASEGT. Here the CDR3 reads CASRTSGSNQPQHF. CDR3 coding DNA: TGTGCCAGCAGAACCTCCGGCAGCAATCAGCCCCAGCATTTT.

CDR3 nucleotide sequence: TGTGCCAGCAGCTCTTCGGGTGGGACTGAAGCTTTCTTT. It is translated as CASSSSGGTEAFF. The chain uses TRBV7-2 and TRBJ1-1; D gene ambiguous. Deletions cut 4 bases from V and 5 bases from J, with 11 bases between. CDR1 is SGHTA, CDR2 FQGNSA, per germline. The CDR3 has 13 residues.

This clone was seen more than once but under ten times. The V gene is TRBV7-3, the J gene TRBJ2-7; D may be TRBD1 (6 bases). Germline assignment: CDR1 SGHTA and CDR2 FQGTGA. The CDR3 is 14 amino acids. V was cut by 5 bases and J by 0 bases, with 11 bases left in between. CDR3 sequence: CASSPQGFSYEQYF. CDR3 sequence (DNA): TGTGCCAGCAGCCCACAGGGTTTCTCCTACGAGCAGTACTTC.

The chain links TRBV14 to TRBJ2-3; D call uncertain. The germline V gene has CDR1 SGHDN and CDR2 FVKESK. The CDR3 is 15 residues long. V dropped 2 bases and J dropped 4 bases, with 13 bases sitting between them. Here the CDR3 DNA reads TGTGCCAGCAGCCAAAGACGCGTACCCCCAGATACGCAGTATTTT. Its protein is CASSQRRVPPDTQYF.